This T cell receptor (beta chain) originates from a study of cytomegalovirus exposure and HLA in healthy donors. General observations from the study: The study found most TCR sequences rare, yet found some public TCRs in many donors. Later on, a genetic analysis was performed. It linked a missense variant in DCLRE1C with V- and J-gene trimming of TCR beta. Later analysis identified about 17,000 TCR beta sequences associated with HLA alleles, using a false discovery rate threshold of 0.05.

V was pared by 0 bases and J by 4 bases, with 6 bases of the junction left unmatched. The CDR3 is 16 amino acids. Germline assignment: CDR1 SGHNT and CDR2 YYREEE (reference sequence). In regard to this clone: The target antigen is unknown.

Vbeta (60) and Jbeta (13) primers were used in the PCR. The repertoire was sequenced with immunoSEQ multiplex PCR; TCRdb's copy has only in-frame clones and lacks some. There are under 200,000 clones in the sample; around 75% occur only once, and roughly 1.9% lies in the top ten. The sequence was obtained from a human donor in good health. The sample was PBMCs. The gene calls are TRBV5-4 and TRBJ2-3; 9 bases line up with TRBD2. The CDR3 reads CASSLVWRGGPDTQYF. In nucleotides, the CDR3 is TGTGCCAGCAGCTTGGTCTGGCGGGGGGGCCCAGATACGCAGTATTTT.